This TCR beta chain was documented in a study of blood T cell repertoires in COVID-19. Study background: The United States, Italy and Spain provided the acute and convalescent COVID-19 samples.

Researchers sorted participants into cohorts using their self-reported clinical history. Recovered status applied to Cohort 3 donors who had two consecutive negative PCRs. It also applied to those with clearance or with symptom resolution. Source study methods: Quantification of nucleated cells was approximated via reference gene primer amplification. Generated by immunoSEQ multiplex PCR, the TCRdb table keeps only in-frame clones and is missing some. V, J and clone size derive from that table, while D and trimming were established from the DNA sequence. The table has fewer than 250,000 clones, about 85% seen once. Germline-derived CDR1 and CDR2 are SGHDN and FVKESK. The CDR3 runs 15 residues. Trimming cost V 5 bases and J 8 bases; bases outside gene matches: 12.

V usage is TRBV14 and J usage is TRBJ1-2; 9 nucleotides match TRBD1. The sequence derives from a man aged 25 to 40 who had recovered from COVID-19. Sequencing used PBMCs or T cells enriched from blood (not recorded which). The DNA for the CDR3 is TGTGCCAGCAGCATACGGACAGGGGCAGGCTCCGGCTACACCTTC. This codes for CASSIRTGAGSGYTF.